This TCR beta chain was sequenced during a study of early T cells in non-severe SARS-CoV-2 infection. This clonotype was seen ten or more times. Unique molecular identifiers were attached to individual cDNA molecules. TCRdb called the 5' RACE reads again in MiXCR, with one record for every CDR3 protein. The table has 60,000 to 80,000 distinct CDR3 sequences, more than 10% seen once; the top ten hold about 4%. This TCR derives from an adult who was a healthcare worker with PCR-confirmed SARS-CoV-2 infection or an uninfected control (not recorded which). What was sequenced was whole blood.

Here the CDR3 reads CSVEDLEAGTTEAFF. For the CDR3, the DNA is TGCAGCGTTGAAGATCTTGAGGCAGGGACCACTGAAGCTTTCTTT. The V call is TRBV29-1, the J call TRBJ1-1; tentative D call: TRBD1 (5 bases). The V end was cut by 0 bases, the J end by 4 bases, with 15 bases between. Germline CDR1 SQVTM, CDR2 ANQGSEA. The CDR3 loop spans 15 amino acids.